This TCR beta chain was profiled in a study of TIL therapy for anti-PD-1-resistant metastatic lung cancer. The libraries were made with immunoSEQ v3. TCRdb keeps only in-frame clones here, not all; method: immunoSEQ multiplex PCR. The sample contains under 35,000 clones, just under 75% of which appear only once. To note about this clone: Its antigen remains unidentified.

This CDR3 contains 13 residues. Germline values: CDR1 SNHLY, CDR2 FYNNEI. The V end lost 2 bases, the J end lost 6 bases, and 8 bases lay between the germline ends. Described time point: pre-treatment sample, taken before nivolumab and TIL therapy. Study observations and caveats: Patients were highly selected, enriched for treatment-naive, never-smoker and oncogene-addicted cases.

Here the sequenced sample was blood, taken at baseline. This sequence originates from a woman aged 25-85 years with non-small cell lung cancer. The rearrangement joins TRBV2 to TRBJ2-1, with D unclear. CDR3 sequence (DNA): TGTGCCAGCAGTGAAATAAGAGCCAATGAGCAGTTCTTC. Translation gives CASSEIRANEQFF.